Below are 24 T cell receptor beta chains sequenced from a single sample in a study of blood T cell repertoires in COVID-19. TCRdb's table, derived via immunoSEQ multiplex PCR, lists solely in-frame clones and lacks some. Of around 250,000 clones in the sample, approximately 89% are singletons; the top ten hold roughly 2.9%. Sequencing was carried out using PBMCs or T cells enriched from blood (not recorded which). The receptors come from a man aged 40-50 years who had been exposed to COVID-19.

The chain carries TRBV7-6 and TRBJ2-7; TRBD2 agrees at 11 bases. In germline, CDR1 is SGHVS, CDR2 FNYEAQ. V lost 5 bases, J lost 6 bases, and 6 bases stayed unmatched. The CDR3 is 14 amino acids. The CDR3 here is CASSLRLAGSEQYF. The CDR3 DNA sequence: TGTGCCAGCAGCCTCCGACTAGCGGGATCCGAGCAGTACTTC.

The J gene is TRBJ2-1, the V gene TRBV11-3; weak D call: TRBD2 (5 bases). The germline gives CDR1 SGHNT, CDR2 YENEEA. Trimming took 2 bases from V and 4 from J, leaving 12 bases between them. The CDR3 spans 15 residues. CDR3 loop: CASSLQRKGYNEQFF. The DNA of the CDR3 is TGTGCCAGCAGCTTACAGCGGAAGGGATACAATGAGCAGTTCTTC.

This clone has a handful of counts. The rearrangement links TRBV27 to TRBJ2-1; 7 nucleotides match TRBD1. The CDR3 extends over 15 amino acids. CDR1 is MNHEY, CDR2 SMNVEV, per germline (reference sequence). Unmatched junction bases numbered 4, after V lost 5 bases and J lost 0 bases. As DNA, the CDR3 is TGTGCCAGCAGTGCACAGGGGCTCTCCTACAATGAGCAGTTCTTC. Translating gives CASSAQGLSYNEQFF.

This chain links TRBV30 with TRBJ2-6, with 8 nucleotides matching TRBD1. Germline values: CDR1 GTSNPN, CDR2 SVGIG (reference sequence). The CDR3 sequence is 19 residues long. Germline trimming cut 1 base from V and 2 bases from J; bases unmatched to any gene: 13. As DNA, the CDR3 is TGTGCCTGGAGTGCCTTCGGACAGGGTTTTCAGCCTGGGGCCAACGTCCTGACTTTC. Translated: CAWSAFGQGFQPGANVLTF.

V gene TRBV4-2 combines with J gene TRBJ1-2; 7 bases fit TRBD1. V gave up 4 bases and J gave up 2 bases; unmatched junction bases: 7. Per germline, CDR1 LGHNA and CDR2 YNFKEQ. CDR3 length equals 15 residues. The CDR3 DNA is TGTGCCAGCAGCCTAGGCCTGACAGGGAACTATGGCTACACCTTC. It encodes CASSLGLTGNYGYTF.

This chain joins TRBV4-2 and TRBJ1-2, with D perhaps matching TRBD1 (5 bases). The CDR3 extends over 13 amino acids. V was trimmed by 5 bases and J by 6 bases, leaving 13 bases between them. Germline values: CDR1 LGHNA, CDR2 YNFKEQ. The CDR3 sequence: CASSGGNRDGYTF. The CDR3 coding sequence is TGTGCCAGCAGCGGGGGGAATAGGGATGGCTACACCTTC.

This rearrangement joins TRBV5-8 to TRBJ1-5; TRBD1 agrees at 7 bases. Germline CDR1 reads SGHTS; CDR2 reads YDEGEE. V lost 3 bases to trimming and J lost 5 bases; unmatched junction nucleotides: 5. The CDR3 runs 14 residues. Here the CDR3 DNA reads TGTGCCAGCAGCTCGTTAGGGGGCTATCAGCCCCAGCATTTT. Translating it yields CASSSLGGYQPQHF.

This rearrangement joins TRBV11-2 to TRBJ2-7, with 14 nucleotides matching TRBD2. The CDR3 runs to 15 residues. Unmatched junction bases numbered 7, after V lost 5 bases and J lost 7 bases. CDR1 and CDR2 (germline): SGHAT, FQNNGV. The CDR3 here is CASSIGLAGGLEQYF. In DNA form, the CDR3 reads TGTGCCAGCAGCATTGGACTAGCGGGGGGTTTGGAGCAGTACTTC.

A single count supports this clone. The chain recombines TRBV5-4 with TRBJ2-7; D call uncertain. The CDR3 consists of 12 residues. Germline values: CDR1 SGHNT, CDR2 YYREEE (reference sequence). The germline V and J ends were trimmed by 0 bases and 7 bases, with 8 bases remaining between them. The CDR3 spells CASSLGEEEQYF. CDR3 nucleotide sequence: TGTGCCAGCAGCTTGGGAGAAGAAGAGCAGTACTTC.

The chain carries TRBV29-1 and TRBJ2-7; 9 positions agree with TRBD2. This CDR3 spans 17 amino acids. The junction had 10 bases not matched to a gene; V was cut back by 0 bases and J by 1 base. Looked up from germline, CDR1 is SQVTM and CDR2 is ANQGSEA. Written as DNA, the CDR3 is TGCAGCGTTGAAGATCTCGCGGGAGGGCCCTCATCCTACGAGCAGTACTTC. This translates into CSVEDLAGGPSSYEQYF.

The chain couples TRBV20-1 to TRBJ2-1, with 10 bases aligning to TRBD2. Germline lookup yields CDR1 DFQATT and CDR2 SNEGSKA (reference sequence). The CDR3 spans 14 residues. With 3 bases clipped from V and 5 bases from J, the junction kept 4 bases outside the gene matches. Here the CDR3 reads CSASLAGADNEQFF. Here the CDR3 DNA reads TGCAGTGCTAGTCTAGCGGGGGCTGACAATGAGCAGTTCTTC.

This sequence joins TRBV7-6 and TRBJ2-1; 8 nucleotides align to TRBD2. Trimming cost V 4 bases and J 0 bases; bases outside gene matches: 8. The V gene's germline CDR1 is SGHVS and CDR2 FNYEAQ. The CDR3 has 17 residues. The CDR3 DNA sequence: TGTGCCAGCAGCTCTTATATAGCGGGAAGCTCCTACAATGAGCAGTTCTTC. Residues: CASSSYIAGSSYNEQFF.

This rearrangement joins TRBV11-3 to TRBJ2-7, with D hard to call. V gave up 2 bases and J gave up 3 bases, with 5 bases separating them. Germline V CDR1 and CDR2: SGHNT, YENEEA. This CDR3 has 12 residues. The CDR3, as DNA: TGTGCCAGCAGCTTAAGACTCTACGAGCAGTACTTC. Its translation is CASSLRLYEQYF.

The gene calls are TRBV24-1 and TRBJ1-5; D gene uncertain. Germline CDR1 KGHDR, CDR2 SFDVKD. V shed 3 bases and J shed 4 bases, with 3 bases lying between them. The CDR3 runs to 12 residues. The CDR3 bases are TGTGCCACCAGTGATCAAAATCAGCCCCAGCATTTT. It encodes CATSDQNQPQHF.

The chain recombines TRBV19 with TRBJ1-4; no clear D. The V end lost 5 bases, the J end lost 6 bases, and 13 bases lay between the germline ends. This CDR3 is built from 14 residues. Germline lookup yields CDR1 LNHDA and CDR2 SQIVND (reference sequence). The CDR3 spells CASSPREGYEKLFF. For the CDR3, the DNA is TGTGCCAGTAGTCCCCGAGAGGGTTATGAAAAACTGTTTTTT.

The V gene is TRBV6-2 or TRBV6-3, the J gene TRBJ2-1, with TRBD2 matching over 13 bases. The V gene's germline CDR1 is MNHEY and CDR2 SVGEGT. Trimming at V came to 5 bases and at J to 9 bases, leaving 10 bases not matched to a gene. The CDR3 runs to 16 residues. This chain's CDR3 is CASSDPTSGRSLEQFF. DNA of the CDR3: TGTGCCAGCAGTGACCCGACTAGCGGGAGGTCTCTTGAGCAGTTCTTC.

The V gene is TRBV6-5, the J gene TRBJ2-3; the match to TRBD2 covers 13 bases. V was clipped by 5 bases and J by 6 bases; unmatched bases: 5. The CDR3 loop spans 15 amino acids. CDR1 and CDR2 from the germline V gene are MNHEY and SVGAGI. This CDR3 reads CASSRTSGSRDTQYF. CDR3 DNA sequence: TGTGCCAGCAGTAGGACTAGCGGGAGCAGGGATACGCAGTATTTT.

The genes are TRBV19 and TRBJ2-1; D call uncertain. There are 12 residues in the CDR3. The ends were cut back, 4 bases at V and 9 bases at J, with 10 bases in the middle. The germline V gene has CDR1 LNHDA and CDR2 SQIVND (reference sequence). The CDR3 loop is CASSTNLAEQFF. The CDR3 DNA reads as TGTGCCAGTAGTACCAACCTGGCTGAGCAGTTCTTC.

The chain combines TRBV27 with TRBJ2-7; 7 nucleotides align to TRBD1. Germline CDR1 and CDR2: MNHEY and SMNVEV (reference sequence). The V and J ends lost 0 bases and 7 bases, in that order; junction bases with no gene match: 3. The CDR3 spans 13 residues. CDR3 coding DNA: TGTGCCAGCAGTTTATCGGGACAGTGGGAGCAGTACTTC. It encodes CASSLSGQWEQYF.

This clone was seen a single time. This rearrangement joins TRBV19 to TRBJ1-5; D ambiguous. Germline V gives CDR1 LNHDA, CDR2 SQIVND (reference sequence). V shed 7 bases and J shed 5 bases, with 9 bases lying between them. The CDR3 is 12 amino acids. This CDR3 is CASTSLHQPQHF. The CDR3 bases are TGTGCCAGTACGAGTTTACATCAGCCCCAGCATTTT.

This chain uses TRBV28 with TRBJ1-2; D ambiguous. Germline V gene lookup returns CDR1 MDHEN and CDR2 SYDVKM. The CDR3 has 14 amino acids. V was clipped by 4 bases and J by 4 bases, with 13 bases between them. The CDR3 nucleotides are TGTGCCAGCAGTTCCTCGACATTTTTCTATGGCTACACCTTC. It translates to CASSSSTFFYGYTF.

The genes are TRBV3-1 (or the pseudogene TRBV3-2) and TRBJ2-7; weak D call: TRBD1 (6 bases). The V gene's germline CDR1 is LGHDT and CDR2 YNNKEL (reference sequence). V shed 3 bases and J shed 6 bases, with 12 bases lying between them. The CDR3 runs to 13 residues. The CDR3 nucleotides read TGTGCCAGCAGCCACAGGGTAGGGGGCGAGCAGTACTTC. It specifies CASSHRVGGEQYF.

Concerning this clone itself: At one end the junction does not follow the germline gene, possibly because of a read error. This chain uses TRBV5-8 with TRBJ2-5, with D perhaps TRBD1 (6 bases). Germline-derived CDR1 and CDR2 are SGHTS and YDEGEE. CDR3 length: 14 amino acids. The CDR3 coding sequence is TGTGCCAGCAGCTCAAGAGGACAGAGTCTTCCCCAATACTTC. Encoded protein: CASSSRGQSLPQYF.

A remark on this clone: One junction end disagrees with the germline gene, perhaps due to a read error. The CDR3 is CASSHLSQVTSQGRVF. CDR3 nucleotide sequence: TGTGCCAGCAGCCATCTTAGCCAGGTTACCTCACAGGGTAGGGTCTTC. V and J are TRBV14 and TRBJ2-1; possibly TRBD1 for D (6 bases). CDR1 is SGHDN and CDR2 is FVKESK in the germline V gene. This CDR3 is built from 16 residues.